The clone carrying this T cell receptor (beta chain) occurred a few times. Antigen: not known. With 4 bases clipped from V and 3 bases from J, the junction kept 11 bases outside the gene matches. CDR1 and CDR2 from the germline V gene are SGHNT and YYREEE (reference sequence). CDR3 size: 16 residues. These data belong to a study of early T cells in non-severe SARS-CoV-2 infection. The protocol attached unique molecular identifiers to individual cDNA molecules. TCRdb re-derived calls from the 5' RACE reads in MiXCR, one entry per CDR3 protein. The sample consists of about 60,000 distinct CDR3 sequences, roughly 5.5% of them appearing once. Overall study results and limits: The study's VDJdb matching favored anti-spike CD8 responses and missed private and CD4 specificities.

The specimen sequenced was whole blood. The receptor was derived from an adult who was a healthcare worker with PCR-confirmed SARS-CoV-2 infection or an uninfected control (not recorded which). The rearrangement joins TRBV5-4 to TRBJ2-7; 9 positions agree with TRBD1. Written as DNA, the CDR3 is TGTGCCAGCAGCCGCGGCGGGACAGGGAAAAACTACGAGCAGTACTTC. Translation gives CASSRGGTGKNYEQYF.